This T cell receptor (beta chain) was obtained from a study of blood T cells in healthy people across ages. V dropped 5 bases and J dropped 5; count of bases not matched to a gene: 9. The CDR3 loop spans 15 amino acids. In germline, CDR1 is MNHEY, CDR2 SMNVEV (reference sequence). The authors ran a second PCR of about 6 to 11 cycles using a sample-barcoded 5' primer and a J-beta primer mix. TCRdb re-called the 5' RACE reads through MiXCR, storing one row per CDR3 protein. In the table there are about 1.8 million distinct CDR3 sequences, about 49% of which are singletons. Material: blood. The receptor comes from a middle-aged woman in good health. V and J are TRBV27 and TRBJ2-5, with TRBD2 matching over 9 bases. The CDR3 is CASSRLAGPEETQYF. CDR3 bases: TGTGCCAGCAGTAGGCTAGCGGGGCCCGAGGAGACCCAGTACTTC.